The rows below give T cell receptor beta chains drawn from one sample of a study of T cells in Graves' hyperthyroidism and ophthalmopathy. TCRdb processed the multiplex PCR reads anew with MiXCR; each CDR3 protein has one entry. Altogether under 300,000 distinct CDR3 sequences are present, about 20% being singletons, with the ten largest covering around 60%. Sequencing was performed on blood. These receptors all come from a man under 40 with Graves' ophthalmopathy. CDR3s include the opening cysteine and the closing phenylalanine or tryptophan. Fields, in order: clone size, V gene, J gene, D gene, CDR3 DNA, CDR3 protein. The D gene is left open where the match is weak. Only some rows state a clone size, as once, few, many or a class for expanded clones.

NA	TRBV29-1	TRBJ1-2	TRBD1	TGCAGCGTTGAGGACAGGGGGCGGGGGACCTATGGCTACACCTTC	CSVEDRGRGTYGYTF
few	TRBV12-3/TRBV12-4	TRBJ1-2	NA	TGTGCCATCGCGCGGGGAGGGACCAACTATGGCTACACCTTC	CAIARGGTNYGYTF
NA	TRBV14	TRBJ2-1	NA	TGTGCCAGCAGCCAAGATACGAGCGGAGCCTACAATGAGCAGTTCTTC	CASSQDTSGAYNEQFF
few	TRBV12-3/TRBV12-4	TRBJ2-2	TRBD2	TGTGCCAGCAGTTCTAGCGGGAGGGGATTCGGGGAGCTGTTTTTT	CASSSSGRGFGELFF
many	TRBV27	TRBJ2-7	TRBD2	TGTGCCAGCAGTTTCTCCCACTTACCGGGAGGCCCCCTCGAGCAGTACTTC	CASSFSHLPGGPLEQYF
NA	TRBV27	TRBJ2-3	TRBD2	TGTGCCAGCACCCCCGGGACTACCGCGGCAGATACGCAGTATTTT	CASTPGTTAADTQYF
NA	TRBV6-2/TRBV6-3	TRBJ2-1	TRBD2	TGTGCCACCCTGTGGTCCGGGAGGAGGAACAATGAGCAGTTCTTC	CATLWSGRRNNEQFF
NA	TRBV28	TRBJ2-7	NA	TGTGCCAGCAGTTCTTCAGCATTATTAGCTGGCGAGCAGTACTTC	CASSSSALLAGEQYF
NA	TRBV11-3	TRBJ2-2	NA	TGTGCCAGCAGCTCCGGACCTCCGGTGCTGTTTTTT	CASSSGPPVLFF
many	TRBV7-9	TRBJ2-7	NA	TGTGCCAGCAGCCCCGTAAACTACGAGCAGTACTTC	CASSPVNYEQYF
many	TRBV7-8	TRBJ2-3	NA	TGTGCCAGCAGCCATTCCGGGACTTGGACAGATACGCAGTATTTT	CASSHSGTWTDTQYF
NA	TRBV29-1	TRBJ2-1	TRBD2	TGCAGCGTTGAGAGCCGGGAGGGCCCTCGCAATGAGCAGTTCTTC	CSVESREGPRNEQFF
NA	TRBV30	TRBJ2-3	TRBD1	TGTGCCTGGTCGACAGGGAGAAGAGGTACGCAGTATTTT	CAWSTGRRGTQYF
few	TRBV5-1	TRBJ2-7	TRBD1	TGCGCCAGCAGCATAACAGGGGCCGGGATCGACGAGCAGTACTTC	CASSITGAGIDEQYF
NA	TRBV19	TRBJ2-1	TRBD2	TGTGCCAGTAGTGCCAGGCTAGCGGGAGGGCCCCCTTTCTTC	CASSARLAGGPPFF
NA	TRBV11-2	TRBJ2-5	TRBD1	TGTGCCAGCAGCGACCTGCCCCGGGACAGGATTCGAGAGACCCAGTACTTC	CASSDLPRDRIRETQYF
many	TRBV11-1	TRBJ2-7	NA	TGTGCCAGCAGCCTTTTTGGGGGGCCCTACGAGCAGTACTTC	CASSLFGGPYEQYF
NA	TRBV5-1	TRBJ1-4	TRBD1	TGCGCCAGCAGCGCCGGGACAGCCTTAGGAAAACTGTTTTTT	CASSAGTALGKLFF
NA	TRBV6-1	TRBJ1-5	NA	TGTGCCAGCAGTGGGGTCCCGGACCAGCCCCAGCATTTT	CASSGVPDQPQHF
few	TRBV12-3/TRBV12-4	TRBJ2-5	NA	TGTGCCAGCAGTTTGTTTCGGGAGCAGTTTGAGGAGACCCAGTACTTC	CASSLFREQFEETQYF
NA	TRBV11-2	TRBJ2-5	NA	TGTGCCAGCAGCCCCCCGGCGGGGATCGAGACCCAGTACTTC	CASSPPAGIETQYF
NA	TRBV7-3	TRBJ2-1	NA	TGTGCCAGCAGCTTGGGGGGATGGGTCTACAATGAGCAGTTCTTC	CASSLGGWVYNEQFF
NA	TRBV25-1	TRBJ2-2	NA	TGTGCCAGCAGCCCACTTGTCACCGGGGAGCTGTTTTTT	CASSPLVTGELFF
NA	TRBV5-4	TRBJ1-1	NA	TGTGCCAGCAGCTCGGACACCCTGAACACTGAAGCTTTCTTT	CASSSDTLNTEAFF
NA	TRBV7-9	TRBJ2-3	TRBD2	TGTGCCAGCAGCTCATACAGGACTAGCGGGGGATCAGATACGCAGTATTTT	CASSSYRTSGGSDTQYF
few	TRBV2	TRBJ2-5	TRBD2	TGTGCCAGCAGTGAAAATTTAGCGGGAGGGCCCCAAGAGACCCAGTACTTC	CASSENLAGGPQETQYF
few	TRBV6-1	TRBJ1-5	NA	TGTGCCAGCAGTGCAGGGAGAAGCAATCAGCCCCAGCATTTT	CASSAGRSNQPQHF
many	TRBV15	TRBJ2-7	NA	TGTGCCACCAGCAGCGGGACGGGCTACGAGCAGTACTTC	CATSSGTGYEQYF
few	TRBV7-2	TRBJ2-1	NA	TGTGCCAGCATCCGACTGTTGAGCTCCTACAATGAGCAGTTCTTC	CASIRLLSSYNEQFF
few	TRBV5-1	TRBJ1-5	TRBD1	TGCGCCAGCAGCTTGGCCGGGACAGGGGGTCAGCCCCAGCATTTT	CASSLAGTGGQPQHF
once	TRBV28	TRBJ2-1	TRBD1	TGTGCCAGCAGAACTACCGGGACAGGGAACAATGAGCAGTTCTTC	CASRTTGTGNNEQFF
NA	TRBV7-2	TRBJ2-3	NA	TGTGCCAGCAGCCAGGGACTCCCAAGGACAGATACGCAGTATTTT	CASSQGLPRTDTQYF